A selection of T cell receptor beta chains follows, all from one sample in a study of a mutant IDH1 vaccine in newly diagnosed glioma. TCRdb keeps only in-frame clones here, not all; method: immunoSEQ multiplex PCR. The sample includes about 56,000 clones, more than 75% of them seen just once. These TCRs' antigens remain unknown. This material consisted of PBMCs, taken from a glioma patient whose treatment included an IDH1 peptide vaccine. The origin of the receptors is a man aged 40-49 years with glioma. Both conserved end residues are part of each CDR3. A D gene is named only where the DNA matches it firmly. Not all rows give a size; the values are once, few, many and, for expanded clones, a class.

J: TRBJ2-1; size: .; V: TRBV6-4; D: TRBD2; CDR3: CASSDRLAGDSEQFF; DNA: TGTGCCAGCAGTGACCGGCTAGCGGGGGATAGTGAGCAGTTCTTC
J: TRBJ2-1; size: .; V: TRBV4-2; D: TRBD2; CDR3: CASSLSSGRDEQFF; DNA: TGTGCCAGCAGCCTTTCGAGCGGGAGGGATGAGCAGTTCTTC
J: TRBJ2-7; size: once; V: TRBV6-5; D: TRBD2; CDR3: CASGHVREQYF; DNA: TGTGCTAGCGGGCATGTCCGCGAGCAGTACTTC
J: TRBJ1-5; size: .; V: TRBV18; D: TRBD1; CDR3: CASSPGTANQPQHF; DNA: TGTGCCAGCTCACCCGGGACAGCGAATCAGCCCCAGCATTTT
J: TRBJ2-2; size: .; V: TRBV2; D: .; CDR3: CASSDFRVGRTGELFF; DNA: TGTGCCAGCAGTGACTTCAGGGTGGGGCGGACCGGGGAGCTGTTTTTT
J: TRBJ2-5; size: .; V: TRBV7-2; D: .; CDR3: CASSTYTQETQYF; DNA: TGTGCCAGCAGCACCTACACCCAAGAGACCCAGTACTTC
J: TRBJ1-3; size: .; V: TRBV15; D: .; CDR3: CATSSPKASGNTIYF; DNA: TGTGCCACCAGCAGTCCTAAGGCCTCTGGAAACACCATATATTTT
J: TRBJ1-5; size: .; V: TRBV19; D: .; CDR3: CASTGPGRPQPQHF; DNA: TGTGCCAGTACGGGGCCAGGGAGACCTCAGCCCCAGCATTTT
J: TRBJ1-5; size: .; V: TRBV19; D: .; CDR3: CASSMVQENQPQHF; DNA: TGTGCCAGTAGTATGGTACAGGAGAATCAGCCCCAGCATTTT
J: TRBJ1-2; size: .; V: TRBV2; D: .; CDR3: CASSERRSAYGYTF; DNA: TGTGCCAGCAGTGAACGACGGTCAGCCTATGGCTACACCTTC
J: TRBJ2-1; size: .; V: TRBV15; D: .; CDR3: CATSVRRGPTHEQFF; DNA: TGTGCCACCAGCGTACGTCGCGGGCCCACCCATGAGCAGTTCTTC
J: TRBJ2-6; size: .; V: TRBV4-1; D: .; CDR3: CASSLGGGANVLTF; DNA: TGCGCCAGCAGCCTTGGGGGTGGGGCCAACGTCCTGACTTTC
J: TRBJ2-1; size: .; V: TRBV6-4; D: TRBD2; CDR3: CASSPGLAGLGQFF; DNA: TGTGCCAGCAGTCCGGGACTAGCGGGATTAGGACAGTTCTTC
J: TRBJ1-2; size: .; V: TRBV6-6; D: .; CDR3: CASTRAGQDYGYTF; DNA: TGTGCCAGCACCCGGGCAGGGCAAGACTATGGCTACACCTTC
J: TRBJ1-5; size: .; V: TRBV12-1; D: .; CDR3: CASSFGRRTGRITYNQPQHF; DNA: TGTGCCAGCAGCTTTGGACGTCGCACAGGAAGAATTACCTACAATCAGCCCCAGCATTTT
J: TRBJ2-7; size: .; V: TRBV2; D: TRBD2; CDR3: CASSPTSGRAEYEQYF; DNA: TGTGCCAGCAGTCCGACTAGCGGGAGGGCCGAGTACGAGCAGTACTTC
J: TRBJ2-5; size: .; V: TRBV7-6; D: TRBD2; CDR3: CASSPNPSGSETQYF; DNA: TGTGCCAGCAGCCCGAATCCTAGCGGCTCAGAGACCCAGTACTTC
J: TRBJ1-1; size: .; V: TRBV5-5; D: .; CDR3: CASNRVPNTEAFF; DNA: TGTGCCAGCAACCGGGTTCCGAACACTGAAGCTTTCTTT
J: TRBJ2-5; size: once; V: TRBV7-2; D: .; CDR3: CASSRRAQETQYF; DNA: TGTGCCAGCAGCCGCCGGGCGCAAGAGACCCAGTACTTC
J: TRBJ2-3; size: .; V: TRBV29-1; D: TRBD2; CDR3: CSVATSGRFTDTQYF; DNA: TGCAGCGTTGCGACTAGCGGGAGGTTCACAGATACGCAGTATTTT
J: TRBJ2-5; size: .; V: TRBV6-5; D: .; CDR3: CASSYSSALQETQYF; DNA: TGTGCCAGCAGTTACTCGTCTGCACTCCAAGAGACCCAGTACTTC
J: TRBJ2-7; size: .; V: TRBV19; D: TRBD2; CDR3: CASRSSGSIYEQYF; DNA: TGTGCCAGTCGTTCTAGCGGGAGTATCTACGAGCAGTACTTC
J: TRBJ1-2; size: .; V: TRBV19; D: .; CDR3: CASSSRDAINYGYTF; DNA: TGTGCCAGTAGTTCCAGGGACGCCATTAACTATGGCTACACCTTC
J: TRBJ2-3; size: .; V: TRBV14; D: .; CDR3: CASSARGITDTQYF; DNA: TGTGCCAGCAGCGCGCGGGGAATCACAGATACGCAGTATTTT
J: TRBJ2-3; size: .; V: TRBV11-2; D: TRBD2; CDR3: CASSPGTSGRGTDTQYF; DNA: TGTGCCAGCAGCCCCGGGACTAGCGGGAGGGGCACAGATACGCAGTATTTT
J: TRBJ1-1; size: .; V: TRBV7-9; D: TRBD1; CDR3: CASSLGQGGRGTEAFF; DNA: TGTGCCAGCAGCTTGGGACAGGGTGGTCGTGGCACTGAAGCTTTCTTT
J: TRBJ1-5; size: few; V: TRBV2; D: .; CDR3: CAGGNQPQHF; DNA: TGTGCCGGGGGGAATCAGCCCCAGCATTTT
J: TRBJ2-7; size: .; V: TRBV4-3; D: TRBD2; CDR3: CASSQEPSGRPYEQYF; DNA: TGCGCCAGCAGCCAAGAGCCGAGCGGGAGACCCTACGAGCAGTACTTC
J: TRBJ2-7; size: .; V: TRBV7-9; D: .; CDR3: CASRLGDEQYF; DNA: TGTGCCAGCAGATTGGGCGACGAGCAGTACTTC
J: TRBJ2-6; size: .; V: TRBV11-2; D: TRBD1; CDR3: CASSPQGAQSGANVLTF; DNA: TGTGCCAGCAGCCCCCAGGGGGCGCAATCTGGGGCCAACGTCCTGACTTTC
J: TRBJ1-1; size: .; V: TRBV2; D: .; CDR3: CASTGTTGTEAFF; DNA: TGTGCCAGCACTGGGACGACCGGCACTGAAGCTTTCTTT
J: TRBJ1-4; size: .; V: TRBV7-9; D: .; CDR3: CASSLSVAGVGKLFF; DNA: TGTGCCAGCAGCTTAAGTGTGGCAGGGGTGGGAAAACTGTTTTTT
J: TRBJ1-5; size: .; V: TRBV6-5; D: .; CDR3: CASSVRGQPQHF; DNA: TGTGCCAGCAGTGTACGCGGCCAGCCCCAGCATTTT
J: TRBJ1-6; size: .; V: TRBV27; D: .; CDR3: CASKWQESSPLHF; DNA: TGTGCCAGCAAATGGCAGGAATCTTCACCCCTCCACTTT
J: TRBJ1-1; size: few; V: TRBV27; D: .; CDR3: CASGQGVKGTEAFF; DNA: TGTGCCAGCGGGCAGGGAGTAAAGGGCACTGAAGCTTTCTTT
J: TRBJ2-7; size: once; V: TRBV5-1; D: .; CDR3: CASKSMITRSSYEQYF; DNA: TGCGCCAGCAAATCTATGATCACCAGAAGCTCCTACGAGCAGTACTTC
J: TRBJ1-2; size: .; V: TRBV9; D: .; CDR3: CASSDGARSSNYGYTF; DNA: TGTGCCAGCAGCGATGGGGCCAGGAGCTCTAACTATGGCTACACCTTC
J: TRBJ2-7; size: .; V: TRBV27; D: .; CDR3: CASRGGGGGTTYEQYF; DNA: TGTGCCAGCAGGGGAGGTGGAGGGGGGACAACCTACGAGCAGTACTTC
J: TRBJ2-4; size: .; V: TRBV27; D: .; CDR3: CASSSGDRLAKNIQYF; DNA: TGTGCCAGCAGTTCAGGGGATCGACTAGCCAAAAACATTCAGTACTTC
J: TRBJ1-1; size: .; V: TRBV28; D: .; CDR3: CASSLPQGLGTEAFF; DNA: TGTGCCAGCAGTTTGCCCCAGGGGTTAGGCACTGAAGCTTTCTTT
J: TRBJ2-7; size: .; V: TRBV19; D: .; CDR3: CASSISLTRSYEQYF; DNA: TGTGCCAGTAGTATCAGCCTGACGAGGTCCTACGAGCAGTACTTC
J: TRBJ2-7; size: few; V: TRBV28; D: .; CDR3: CASSAVSPYEQYF; DNA: TGTGCCAGCAGCGCCGTTAGCCCCTACGAGCAGTACTTC
J: TRBJ1-5; size: .; V: TRBV7-8; D: .; CDR3: CASSIVGGPPQHF; DNA: TGTGCCAGCAGTATCGTTGGTGGGCCGCCCCAGCATTTT
J: TRBJ1-1; size: .; V: TRBV11-3; D: .; CDR3: CASSLDQGPNTEAFF; DNA: TGTGCCAGCAGCTTAGATCAGGGGCCGAACACTGAAGCTTTCTTT
J: TRBJ2-7; size: once; V: TRBV2; D: .; CDR3: CASRENRYDEQYF; DNA: TGTGCCAGCAGGGAAAACCGCTATGACGAGCAGTACTTC
J: TRBJ2-2; size: .; V: TRBV7-9; D: TRBD2; CDR3: CASSLGGVLYGELFF; DNA: TGTGCCAGCAGCCTCGGGGGGGTACTCTACGGGGAGCTGTTTTTT
J: TRBJ2-1; size: .; V: TRBV7-2; D: .; CDR3: CASSSQPGANEQFF; DNA: TGTGCCAGCAGCTCACAGCCCGGCGCCAATGAGCAGTTCTTC
J: TRBJ2-1; size: .; V: TRBV5-8; D: TRBD2; CDR3: CASSPLAGAYNEQFF; DNA: TGTGCCAGCAGCCCACTAGCGGGGGCCTACAATGAGCAGTTCTTC
J: TRBJ2-5; size: .; V: TRBV19; D: .; CDR3: CASSIRGSGSRQETQYF; DNA: TGTGCCAGTAGTATACGAGGTTCGGGCAGCCGCCAAGAGACCCAGTACTTC
J: TRBJ2-7; size: .; V: TRBV5-1; D: .; CDR3: CASSDHYEQYF; DNA: TGCGCCAGCAGCGACCACTACGAGCAGTACTTC